This is a list of T cell receptor beta chains from one sample in a study of human T cells and chemical hapten exposure. TCRdb used MiXCR to reprocess the RACE reads, holding one entry per CDR3 protein. The sample shows 180,000 or so distinct CDR3 sequences, roughly 15% of them seen only once. The sequencing used whole blood, collected in connection with sensitization to the hapten diphenylcyclopropenone (DPC). The source of these receptors is a woman in her 30s with alopecia areata. Some clones in this sample may be carry-over from other donors' samples. CDR3s include the opening cysteine and the closing phenylalanine or tryptophan. D genes are given only for firm matches. Clone size is not always given. Where it is, it says once, few, many or a class for expanded clones.

>TRBD2|TRBV10-3|.|TRBJ2-1
TGTGCCATCAGTGCTGAACGGGGGGGCCACGACAATGAGCAGTTCTTC
CAISAERGGHDNEQFF
>.|TRBV18|.|TRBJ1-1
TGTGCCAGCTCACCCAACCAGCAGGGGCAGAACACTGAAGCTTTCTTT
CASSPNQQGQNTEAFF
>TRBD1|TRBV28|.|TRBJ1-5
TGTGCCAGCAGTCCATGGACAGGGAATCAGCCCCAGCATTTT
CASSPWTGNQPQHF
>.|TRBV7-2|few|TRBJ1-1
TGTGCCAGCAGCTTGGACAGCCTCATGAACACTGAAGCTTTCTTT
CASSLDSLMNTEAFF
>TRBD1|TRBV5-4|few|TRBJ1-2
TGTGCCAGCAGCCGAAGGGACAGAGAGGGCTACACCTTC
CASSRRDREGYTF
>.|TRBV28|.|TRBJ2-4
TGTGCCAGCAGTTTATTGCTGGCAGGGGCCAAAAACATTCAGTACTTC
CASSLLLAGAKNIQYF
>.|TRBV6-6|many|TRBJ2-3
TGTGCCAGCAGTCTAGGGGGCACAGATACGCAGTATTTT
CASSLGGTDTQYF
>TRBD1|TRBV19|few|TRBJ1-4
TGTGCCAGTAGTGTGGGACAGGGTCTAAGAGAAAAACTGTTTTTT
CASSVGQGLREKLFF
>.|TRBV5-1|few|TRBJ2-4
TGCGCCAGCAGGGGGGAAAACATTCAGTACTTC
CASRGENIQYF
>.|TRBV28|many|TRBJ1-3
TGTGCCAGCGCCAGTTCGGAGGGAACAGCTGGAAACACCATATATTTT
CASASSEGTAGNTIYF
>.|TRBV7-8|many|TRBJ1-5
TGTGCCAGCAGCGAAGAAACCGGGCCCCGGCTGAGTCAGCCCCAGCATTTT
CASSEETGPRLSQPQHF
>.|TRBV10-2|many|TRBJ2-2
TGCGCCAGCAGCATCGACAACGGGGGCACCGGGGAGCTGTTTTTT
CASSIDNGGTGELFF
>TRBD2|TRBV19|.|TRBJ2-7
TGTGCCAGCAGCACTAGCGGCTCCTACGAGCAGTACTTC
CASSTSGSYEQYF
>.|TRBV10-3|many|TRBJ2-1
TGTGCCATCAGTGAGGACTCCCGGCGGCCCAATGAGCAGTTCTTC
CAISEDSRRPNEQFF
>TRBD1|TRBV28|once|TRBJ1-2
TGTGCCAGCCACTACAGGGGATGGGGCTACACCTTC
CASHYRGWGYTF
>.|TRBV6-2/TRBV6-3|few|TRBJ2-7
TGTGCCAGCAGTCGCTTCTCCTACGAGCAGTACTTC
CASSRFSYEQYF
>.|TRBV11-2|.|TRBJ2-3
TGTGCCAGCAGCTCGACGACTGGGTTCGATACGCAGTATTTT
CASSSTTGFDTQYF
>TRBD1|TRBV5-1|few|TRBJ1-1
TGCGCCAGCAGCTTGGCCCTTCGGACAGGGGGCAACACTGAAGCTTTCTTT
CASSLALRTGGNTEAFF
>.|TRBV20-1|.|TRBJ1-1
TGCAGTGCTAGCCCCGGGACGGTAGAAGGTGCTTTCTTT
CSASPGTVEGAFF
>.|TRBV7-9|.|TRBJ1-2
TGTGCCAGCAGCCCCTGGAGGAGGGCAGCTTATGGCTACACCTTC
CASSPWRRAAYGYTF
>TRBD1|TRBV5-1|few|TRBJ2-1
TGCGCCAGCAGCTTGGACCCGGGACAGGTTTACAATGAGCAGTTCTTC
CASSLDPGQVYNEQFF
>TRBD1|TRBV5-6|.|TRBJ2-3
TGTGCCAGCAGCTTGACGGGACAGGGTTATTCAGATACGCAGTATTTT
CASSLTGQGYSDTQYF
>TRBD1|TRBV18|.|TRBJ2-1
TGTGCCAGCTCACCGACAGGGGGCAATGAGCAGTTCTTC
CASSPTGGNEQFF
>.|TRBV3-1|few|TRBJ1-5
TGTGCCAGCAGCCAAGGGGGCCGAGATCAGCCCCAGCATTTT
CASSQGGRDQPQHF
>TRBD1|TRBV2|few|TRBJ2-3
TGTGCCAGCAGTTTGACCGGGACAGGGCTAAGCACAGATACGCAGTATTTT
CASSLTGTGLSTDTQYF
>TRBD1|TRBV29-1|few|TRBJ2-5
TGCAGCGCCGGGACAGACCAAGAGACCCAGTACTTC
CSAGTDQETQYF
>TRBD1|TRBV20-1|few|TRBJ2-3
TGCAGTGCTAGTGATCCGACAGGGGACAGCACAGATACGCAGTATTTT
CSASDPTGDSTDTQYF
>.|TRBV7-2|.|TRBJ1-2
TGTGCCAGCAGCTTATACGTAAACCAACTTACTCTCTTC
CASSLYVNQLTLF
>TRBD1|TRBV12-3/TRBV12-4|.|TRBJ1-5
TGTGCCAGCACCACCGGGACAGGGGTTAGCAATCAGCCCCAGCATTTT
CASTTGTGVSNQPQHF
>TRBD2|TRBV5-1|many|TRBJ2-1
TGCGCCAGCAGCTTGGCCAGAGGACTAGCGGGATCCAATGAGCAGTTCTTC
CASSLARGLAGSNEQFF
>.|TRBV12-5|few|TRBJ2-2
TGTGCTAGTGGCTGGGGGGACAGGAACACCGGGGAGCTGTTTTTT
CASGWGDRNTGELFF
>.|TRBV29-1|.|TRBJ1-1
TGCAGCGTTGGAACCCGACAGTCCATGAACACTGAAGCTTTCTTT
CSVGTRQSMNTEAFF
>.|TRBV7-2|few|TRBJ2-2
TGTGCCAGCAGCTTAGATAATCGAGCGAACACCGGGGAGCTGTTTTTT
CASSLDNRANTGELFF
>.|TRBV10-3|many|TRBJ1-2
TGTGCCATCAGCCAAAACCCCACGACAGGAGCTAACTATGGCTACACCTTC
CAISQNPTTGANYGYTF
>.|TRBV6-5|many|TRBJ1-5
TGTGCCAGCCGAGGGTCGGAGAATCAGCCCCAGCATTTT
CASRGSENQPQHF
>.|TRBV29-1|.|TRBJ2-7
TGCAGCGTTGAGACGCTCGCGCCCACCTACGAGCAGTACTTC
CSVETLAPTYEQYF
>.|TRBV5-1|many|TRBJ2-1
TGCGCCAGCAGCGGTGGGGGGACTGGACCCTTGAGGGAGCAGTTCTTC
CASSGGGTGPLREQFF
>.|TRBV2|few|TRBJ2-2
TGTGCCAGCAGGGGCCAGTCGAACACCGGGGAGCTGTTTTTT
CASRGQSNTGELFF
>.|TRBV6-2/TRBV6-3|many|TRBJ2-3
TGTGCCAGCAGATCAAGACAGCGTCGCACAGATACGCAGTATTTT
CASRSRQRRTDTQYF
>.|TRBV12-3/TRBV12-4|many|TRBJ1-5
TGTGCCAGCAGTATACCAGGGGCGAATCACCCCCAGCATTTT
CASSIPGANHPQHF
>TRBD2|TRBV28|few|TRBJ2-7
TGTGCCAGCGTCGGGGGGTACGAGCAGTACTTC
CASVGGYEQYF